The 30 T cell receptor beta chains in this list originate from one sample, sequenced in a study of early T cells in non-severe SARS-CoV-2 infection. TCRdb redid the calling of the 5' RACE reads with MiXCR, one entry per CDR3 protein. Of approximately 39,000 distinct CDR3 sequences listed, 3.5% to 5% are singletons. Sequenced input: whole blood. The receptors come from an adult who was a healthcare worker with PCR-confirmed SARS-CoV-2 infection or an uninfected control (not recorded which).

This clonotype was detected ten times or more. V is TRBV12-3 or TRBV12-4 and J is TRBJ2-2; no reliable D call. CDR3 size: 14 residues. The V and J ends lost 3 bases and 5 bases respectively, with 10 bases between them. Here the CDR3 reads CASSFRRETGELFF. Written as DNA, the CDR3 is TGTGCCAGCAGTTTCCGCCGAGAGACCGGGGAGCTGTTTTTT.

This clonotype was counted a few times. The rearrangement uses TRBV13 and TRBJ1-2; D is perhaps TRBD1 (5 bases). CDR1 and CDR2 from the germline V gene are PRHDT and FYEKMQ (reference sequence). Trimming cost V 0 bases and J 1 base, with 12 bases left between them. The CDR3 totals 16 residues. The CDR3 DNA reads as TGTGCCAGCAGCTTAGGGTCAGGGCCCTATAACTATGGCTACACCTTC. Its translation: CASSLGSGPYNYGYTF.

In its sample, this clonotype was seen many times. The chain joins TRBV12-3 or TRBV12-4 to TRBJ1-3, with TRBD1 as a possible D gene (6 bases). V lost 0 bases, J lost 1 base, and 16 bases lay in between. The CDR3 runs 18 residues. Here the CDR3 DNA reads TGTGCCAGCAGTTTAGCTGTGGACAGACTGTATTCTGGAAACACCATATATTTT. It encodes CASSLAVDRLYSGNTIYF.

The chain carries TRBV3-1 and TRBJ2-3; D may be TRBD2 (6 bases). This CDR3 has 17 amino acids. CDR1 and CDR2 from the germline V gene are LGHDT and YNNKEL (reference sequence). Trimming cost V 3 bases and J 3 bases, with 19 bases left between them. CDR3 protein: CASSQGGVGLRTDTQYF. As DNA, the CDR3 is TGTGCCAGCAGCCAGGGGGGTGTGGGACTCCGAACAGATACGCAGTATTTT.

The table lists this clonotype with many counts. J is TRBJ2-7 and V is TRBV27; TRBD1 agrees at 7 bases. From germline, CDR1 is MNHEY and CDR2 SMNVEV (reference sequence). The CDR3 loop spans 14 amino acids. Germline trimming cut 5 bases from V and 3 bases from J; bases unmatched to any gene: 7. CDR3 sequence: CASSPYRGRYEQYF. The CDR3 DNA follows: TGTGCCAGCAGTCCTTACAGGGGCCGCTACGAGCAGTACTTC.

This chain links TRBV5-4 with TRBJ1-1; D remains unclear. Trimming cost V 6 bases and J 0 bases, with 21 bases left between them. The CDR3 is made up of 17 amino acids. Germline V gene sequence: CDR1 SGHNT, CDR2 YYREEE (reference sequence). The CDR3 nucleotides read TGTGCCAGCACCATCAGTGGGCGGGGATGGATGAACACTGAAGCTTTCTTT. Its protein is CASTISGRGWMNTEAFF.

This clonotype was detected ten times or more. Written as DNA, the CDR3 is TGCAGCGTTATTGGAGACGCACGATATACGCAGTATTTT. Its protein is CSVIGDARYTQYF. The chain joins TRBV29-1 to TRBJ2-3; D is unresolved. Germline CDR1 reads SQVTM; CDR2 reads ANQGSEA. V shed 5 bases and J shed 7 bases, with 16 bases lying between them. The CDR3 extends over 13 amino acids.

The chain carries TRBV27 and TRBJ1-4; D is possibly TRBD1 (6 bases). CDR3 length: 14 residues. V shed 5 bases and J shed 11 bases, with 18 bases lying between them. Per germline, CDR1 MNHEY and CDR2 SMNVEV (reference sequence). CDR3 in DNA: TGTGCCAGCAGTCTCCAGGGGATCGGTGCGAAACTGTTTTTT. This gives the protein CASSLQGIGAKLFF.

This chain links TRBV5-1 with TRBJ2-3; weak D call: TRBD1 (6 bases). CDR3 length: 14 amino acids. Trimming removed 5 bases from V and 0 bases from J, with 10 bases in between. Germline V gene lookup returns CDR1 SGHRS and CDR2 YFSETQ. The CDR3 DNA sequence: TGCGCCAGCAGGACGACAGGCAGCACAGATACGCAGTATTTT. It translates to CASRTTGSTDTQYF. The full variable domain, with the rest looked up from reference TRBV5-1 and TRBJ2-3, is KAGVTQTPRYLIKTRGQQVTLSCSPISGHRSVSWYQQTPGQGLQFLFEYFSETQRNKGNFPGRFSGRQFSNSRSEMNVSTLELGDSALYLCASRTTGSTDTQYFGPGTRLTVL.

In this sample, this clonotype turned up many times. The gene calls are TRBV12-3 or TRBV12-4 and TRBJ2-2; D ambiguous. The V and J ends lost 3 bases and 7 bases respectively, with 15 bases between them. The CDR3 has 15 amino acids. The CDR3 spells CASSFGPRSGGELFF. The CDR3 DNA reads as TGTGCCAGCAGTTTCGGCCCTAGATCCGGCGGGGAGCTGTTTTTT.

This clonotype was counted only a few times. V gene TRBV20-1 combines with J gene TRBJ2-3; 9 bases map to TRBD2. The CDR3 contains 14 residues. V was pared by 2 bases and J by 1 base, with 1 base of the junction left unmatched. CDR1 and CDR2 (germline): DFQATT, SNEGSKA (reference sequence). CDR3 amino acids: CSARIAGGTDTQYF. The CDR3 nucleotides are TGCAGTGCTAGAATAGCGGGGGGCACAGATACGCAGTATTTT.

The V and J genes are TRBV4-2 and TRBJ2-5, with TRBD2 matching 9 bases. With V trimmed by 1 base and J by 7 bases, 10 bases remained unmatched. CDR1 is LGHNA, CDR2 YNFKEQ, per germline. This CDR3 comprises 16 residues. The CDR3 region has the DNA TGTGCCAGCAGCCAAGCGGCTAGCGGGGCAGGGGTGACCCAGTACTTC. Protein: CASSQAASGAGVTQYF.

This clonotype was recorded many times. The chain is built from TRBV6-5 and TRBJ1-2; 7 nucleotides match TRBD1. From germline, CDR1 is MNHEY and CDR2 SVGAGI. The CDR3 runs to 13 residues. J gave up 6 bases and V 8 bases, and 9 bases lay outside the gene matches. CDR3 loop: CASARGQFDGYTF. CDR3 DNA sequence: TGTGCCAGCGCGAGGGGGCAATTCGATGGCTACACCTTC.

This clonotype has at least ten counts. The chain recombines TRBV4-1 with TRBJ2-7; D is perhaps TRBD1 (6 bases). Germline CDR1 reads MGHRA; CDR2 reads YSYEKL. Trimming shortened V by 2 bases and J by 5 bases, and 16 bases separated the two germline ends. The CDR3 consists of 15 residues. CDR3 protein: CASSQNRQVRDEQYF. The CDR3 DNA is TGCGCCAGCAGCCAAAACCGACAGGTTCGGGACGAGCAGTACTTC.

This clonotype was seen at least ten times. The chain links TRBV5-1 to TRBJ2-3, with D tentatively TRBD1 or TRBD2 (5 bases each). The germline V gene has CDR1 SGHRS and CDR2 YFSETQ. This CDR3 region has 14 residues. V lost 4 bases and J lost 6, with 15 bases in between. CDR3 bases: TGCGCCAGCAGCCCTGGGGGTGGCGAGGATACGCAGTATTTT. Translation gives CASSPGGGEDTQYF.

This clonotype was picked up many times. The CDR3 nucleotides read TGCGCCAGCAGTTGGACTAGTACGATGGAGACCCAGTACTTC. It encodes CASSWTSTMETQYF. The chain is built from TRBV10-2 and TRBJ2-5; 7 nucleotides agree with TRBD2. Trimming cost V 5 bases and J 5 bases; bases outside gene matches: 8. Germline V gene lookup returns CDR1 WSHSY and CDR2 SAAADI. CDR3 length equals 14 residues.

This clonotype occurred many times. This rearrangement joins TRBV5-1 to TRBJ2-7; D possibly corresponds to TRBD1 (6 bases). The length of the CDR3 is 14 residues. The V end was cut by 6 bases, the J end by 1 base, with 14 bases between. The germline V gene encodes CDR1 SGHRS and CDR2 YFSETQ. The CDR3 spells CASNKDSGSYEQYF. In DNA form, the CDR3 reads TGCGCCAGCAACAAGGACAGCGGATCCTACGAGCAGTACTTC.

Ten or more counts support this clonotype. The rearrangement links TRBV3-1 to TRBJ1-2; D may be TRBD1 (5 bases). Between the trimmed V and J ends, which lost 5 bases and 7 bases, there was a span of 20 bases. Germline V lookup: CDR1 LGHDT, CDR2 YNNKEL (reference sequence). CDR3 length: 15 residues. The CDR3 protein is CASSVRDPLRGGYTF. For the CDR3, the DNA is TGTGCCAGCAGCGTCCGGGACCCGCTACGTGGTGGCTACACCTTC.

This sequence joins TRBV30 and TRBJ2-2, with 7 positions matching TRBD1. V lost 4 bases, J lost 1 base, and 9 bases stayed unmatched. The CDR3 is 16 amino acids. Per germline, CDR1 GTSNPN and CDR2 SVGIG (reference sequence). CDR3 sequence: CAWKLIRTGNTGELFF. CDR3 coding DNA: TGTGCCTGGAAACTAATCAGGACAGGGAACACCGGGGAGCTGTTTTTT.

This clonotype was seen many times. This rearrangement joins TRBV20-1 to TRBJ2-3; D is perhaps TRBD2 (5 bases). With 6 bases removed from V and 8 bases from J, the gap between germline ends came to 9 bases. This CDR3 comprises 10 residues. CDR1 and CDR2 (germline): DFQATT, SNEGSKA (reference sequence). In nucleotides, the CDR3 is TGCAGTGCCCTCAGCGGTACGCAGTATTTT. Its translation: CSALSGTQYF.

This clonotype was recorded at least ten times. The gene calls are TRBV7-3 and TRBJ1-3; 7 bases match TRBD1. Trimming took 4 bases from V and 4 from J; bases not matched to a gene: 1. There are 13 residues in the CDR3. The V gene's germline CDR1 is SGHTA and CDR2 FQGTGA. The CDR3, as DNA: TGTGCCAGCAGCTCGGGACAGGGAAACACCATATATTTT. This sequence encodes CASSSGQGNTIYF.

This clonotype has ten or more counts. V and J are TRBV20-1 and TRBJ2-1; TRBD2 matches 7 bases. In germline, CDR1 is DFQATT, CDR2 SNEGSKA (reference sequence). CDR3 length equals 12 residues. Trimming took 5 bases from V and 5 from J; bases not matched to a gene: 3. The CDR3: CSARGSNNEQFF. The CDR3 bases are TGCAGTGCTCGCGGGAGCAACAATGAGCAGTTCTTC.

At least ten counts were recorded for this clonotype. The chain employs TRBV5-6 and TRBJ1-1; D is uncertain. The length of the CDR3 is 13 residues. Looked up from germline, CDR1 is SGHDT and CDR2 is YYEEEE. With 0 bases removed from V and 8 bases from J, the gap between germline ends came to 11 bases. CDR3 DNA sequence: TGTGCCAGCAGCTTGGGTGGCTCAGCCGAAGCTTTCTTT. It translates to CASSLGGSAEAFF.

This clonotype came up a few times. The V and J genes are TRBV5-4 and TRBJ2-7, with 14 bases that match TRBD2. This CDR3 comprises 16 residues. The V segment lost 3 bases and the J segment 6 bases; nucleotides outside the gene matches: 8. Germline assignment: CDR1 SGHNT and CDR2 YYREEE (reference sequence). CDR3 in DNA: TGTGCCAGCAGCTCCGGACTAGCGGGGGGTTCAGGCGAGCAGTACTTC. Its translation is CASSSGLAGGSGEQYF. The entire variable domain, with the rest obtained from reference TRBV5-4 and TRBJ2-7, is as follows: ETGVTQSPTHLIKTRGQQVTLRCSSQSGHNTVSWYQQALGQGPQFIFQYYREEENGRGNFPPRFSGLQFPNYSSELNVNALELDDSALYLCASSSGLAGGSGEQYFGPGTRLTVT.

This clonotype was picked up many times. The chain combines TRBV12-3 or TRBV12-4 with TRBJ2-5, with TRBD1 as a possible D gene (5 bases). Trimming stripped 6 bases from V and 0 bases from J, with 11 bases between. The CDR3 has 14 amino acids. The CDR3 loop reads CASRRGAYQETQYF. CDR3 DNA sequence: TGTGCCAGCAGAAGGGGCGCGTACCAAGAGACCCAGTACTTC.

V gene TRBV5-4 combines with J gene TRBJ1-1; the D is unclear. V was pared by 0 bases and J by 2 bases, with 8 bases between. The CDR3 covers 14 residues. Germline CDR1 is SGHNT and CDR2 is YYREEE (reference sequence). The CDR3 DNA sequence: TGTGCCAGCAGCTTGGAACAGCAAAACACTGAAGCTTTCTTT. Protein product: CASSLEQQNTEAFF.

This clonotype was counted ten times or more. The V and J genes are TRBV4-1 and TRBJ2-3, with 9 nucleotides matching TRBD2. Unmatched junction bases numbered 9, after V lost 1 base and J lost 7 bases. The CDR3 extends over 16 amino acids. Germline V gene lookup returns CDR1 MGHRA and CDR2 YSYEKL. This CDR3 is CASSQGIGGGAYTQYF. The DNA for the CDR3 is TGCGCCAGCAGCCAAGGAATCGGCGGGGGGGCATATACGCAGTATTTT.

The sample holds many counts of this clonotype. The rearrangement uses TRBV10-1 and TRBJ2-2, with D tentatively TRBD1 or TRBD2 (5 bases each). V lost 0 bases and J lost 7, with 12 bases in between. The V gene's germline CDR1 is WNHNN and CDR2 SYGVQD (reference sequence). The CDR3 runs 15 residues. The chain's CDR3 is CASSESPGTYGELFF. DNA of the CDR3: TGCGCCAGCAGTGAGTCGCCGGGGACCTACGGGGAGCTGTTTTTT.

This clonotype was observed many times. The CDR3 region has the DNA TGCAGTGCGGAAACCCCACTAGCCGCTCCCGGGGAGCTGTTTTTT. It encodes CSAETPLAAPGELFF. The rearrangement joins TRBV20-1 to TRBJ2-2, with D possibly matching TRBD2 (6 bases). Germline-derived CDR1 and CDR2 are DFQATT and SNEGSKA (reference sequence). The CDR3 covers 15 residues. Trimming shortened V by 6 bases and J by 6 bases, and 20 bases separated the two germline ends.

At least ten counts were recorded for this clonotype. The rearrangement joins TRBV7-6 to TRBJ1-1; D gene ambiguous. Germline CDR1 SGHVS, CDR2 FNYEAQ. Deletions cut 4 bases from V and 0 bases from J, with 12 bases between. The CDR3 is 15 residues long. This CDR3 is CASSSTGPLNTEAFF. The CDR3 nucleotides are TGTGCCAGCAGCTCCACCGGGCCCCTGAACACTGAAGCTTTCTTT. The whole variable domain, filled in from reference TRBV7-6 and TRBJ1-1, reads GAGVSQSPRYKVTKRGQDVALRCDPISGHVSLYWYRQALGQGPEFLTYFNYEAQQDKSGLPNDRFSAERPEGSISTLTIQRTEQRDSAMYRCASSSTGPLNTEAFFGQGTRLTVV.